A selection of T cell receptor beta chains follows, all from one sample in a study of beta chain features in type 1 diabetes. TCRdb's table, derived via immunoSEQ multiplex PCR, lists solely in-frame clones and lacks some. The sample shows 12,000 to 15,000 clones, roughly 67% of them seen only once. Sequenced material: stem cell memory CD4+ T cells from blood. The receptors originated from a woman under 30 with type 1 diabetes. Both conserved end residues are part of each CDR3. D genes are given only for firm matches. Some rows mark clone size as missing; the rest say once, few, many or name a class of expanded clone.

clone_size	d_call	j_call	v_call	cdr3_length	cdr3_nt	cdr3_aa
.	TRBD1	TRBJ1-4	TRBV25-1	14	TGTGCCAGCAGTGAAGAGGGGGCAGTTGAAAAACTGTTTTTT	CASSEEGAVEKLFF
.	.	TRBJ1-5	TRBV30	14	TGTGCCTGGAGTGTAGGCTGGGGGGGTCAGCCCCAGCATTTT	CAWSVGWGGQPQHF
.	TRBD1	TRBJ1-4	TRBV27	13	TGTGCCAGCGGGGGACAGGGAGGCGAAAAACTGTTTTTT	CASGGQGGEKLFF
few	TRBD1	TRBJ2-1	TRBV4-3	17	TGCGCCAGCAGCCTGTACCTCGGGACAGGTTCCAGCAATGAGCAGTTCTTC	CASSLYLGTGSSNEQFF
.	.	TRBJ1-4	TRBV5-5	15	TGTGCCAGCAGCTACGGAGGAGGGGAAGGTGAAAAACTGTTTTTT	CASSYGGGEGEKLFF
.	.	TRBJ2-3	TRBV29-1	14	TGCAGCGTTGAAGATTTCGGGAGAGGGGATACGCAGTATTTT	CSVEDFGRGDTQYF
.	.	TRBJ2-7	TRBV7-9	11	TGTGCCAGCAGCGTCGGGAGCGAGCAGTACTTC	CASSVGSEQYF
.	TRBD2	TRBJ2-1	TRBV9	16	TGTGCCAGCAGCACCTTCCTAGCGGGGCGATACAATGAGCAGTTCTTC	CASSTFLAGRYNEQFF
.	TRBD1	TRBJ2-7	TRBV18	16	TGTGCCAGCTCACCCCTCGGGACAGGGGGCTCCTACGAGCAGTACTTC	CASSPLGTGGSYEQYF
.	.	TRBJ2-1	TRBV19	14	TGTGCCAGTAGTATGGGGCGAACCTACAATGAGCAGTTCTTC	CASSMGRTYNEQFF
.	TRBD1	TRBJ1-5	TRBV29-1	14	TGCAGCGTTGCGCGCGGGACAGGCGCCTCACCCCAGCATTTT	CSVARGTGASPQHF
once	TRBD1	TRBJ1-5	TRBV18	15	TGTGCCAGCTCAGGCAATCAGGGGGTGGTTTCGTCCCAGCATTTT	CASSGNQGVVSSQHF
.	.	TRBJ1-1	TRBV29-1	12	TGCAGCGCCAGGGGTAGGGACACTGAAGCTTTCTTT	CSARGRDTEAFF
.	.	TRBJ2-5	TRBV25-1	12	TGTGCCACTCAGGGGTCGGGGGAGACCCAGTACTTC	CATQGSGETQYF
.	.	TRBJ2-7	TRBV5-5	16	TGTGCCAGCAGCTTGGCCGGGGGACCGAGCTCCTACGAGCAGTACTTC	CASSLAGGPSSYEQYF
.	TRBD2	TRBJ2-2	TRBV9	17	TGTGCCAGCAGCGGACCCTGGGGGACTAGCGGCATCGGGGAGCTGTTTTTT	CASSGPWGTSGIGELFF
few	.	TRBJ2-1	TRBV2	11	TGTGCCAGCAGTGAATTCCTTGAGCAGTTCTTC	CASSEFLEQFF
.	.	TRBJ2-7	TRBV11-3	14	TGTGCCAGCAGCTTAAGCGGGCCCTCCTACGAGCAGTACTTC	CASSLSGPSYEQYF
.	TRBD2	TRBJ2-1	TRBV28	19	TGTGCCAGCAGTTTATTCTCCAAAACACCGGGACTAGCAAACAATGAGCAGTTCTTC	CASSLFSKTPGLANNEQFF
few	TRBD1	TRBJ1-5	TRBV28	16	TGTGCCAGCAGTTTACCACCCGGACAGGAGAATCAGCCCCAGCATTTT	CASSLPPGQENQPQHF
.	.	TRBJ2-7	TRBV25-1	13	TGTGCCAGCAGTGAATCGGCGGGGTGGGAGCAGTACTTC	CASSESAGWEQYF
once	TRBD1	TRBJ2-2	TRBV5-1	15	TGCGCCAGCAGCAAGGACAGGACTGGGACCGGGGAGCTGTTTTTT	CASSKDRTGTGELFF
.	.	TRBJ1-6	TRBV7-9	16	TGTGCCAGCAGCTTAGCTACAGGGCAGTCTAATTCACCCCTCCACTTT	CASSLATGQSNSPLHF
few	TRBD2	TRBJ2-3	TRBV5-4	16	TGTGCCAGCAGCCTGCAGCGGGGGGGCGGCCCAGATACGCAGTATTTT	CASSLQRGGGPDTQYF